Shown below are 6 T cell receptor beta chains from a single sample sequenced in a study of cytomegalovirus exposure and HLA in healthy donors. Vbeta (60) and Jbeta (13) primers were used in the PCR. Sequenced by immunoSEQ multiplex PCR; TCRdb stores in-frame clones only, minus some. The sample records roughly 180,000 clones, 84% being singletons. The sequencing sample was made of PBMCs. Receptors were obtained from a man aged 30-40 years in good health and CMV-seronegative.

The chain links TRBV4-1 to TRBJ2-7; 7 bases align to TRBD2. V was pared by 0 bases and J by 3 bases, with 8 bases of the junction left unmatched. CDR1 and CDR2 from the germline V gene are MGHRA and YSYEKL. The CDR3 has 16 residues. CDR3 nucleotide sequence: TGCGCCAGCAGCCAAGAGCCCCGGGACTACCACTACGAGCAGTACTTC. The encoded protein is CASSQEPRDYHYEQYF.

The chain couples TRBV6-4 to TRBJ2-1; possible D gene TRBD1, 5 bases. V dropped 7 bases and J dropped 9 bases, with 16 bases sitting between them. Germline CDR1 and CDR2: MRHNA and SNTAGT. This CDR3 contains 13 residues. The CDR3 region is CASNNDSLFEQFF. In nucleotides, the CDR3 is TGTGCCAGCAATAATGACAGTCTGTTTGAGCAGTTCTTC.

V is TRBV5-1 and J is TRBJ1-6; D gene unclear. The V and J ends lost 0 bases and 6 bases respectively, with 10 bases between them. Germline CDR1 and CDR2: SGHRS and YFSETQ. The CDR3 length is 15 residues. CDR3 nucleotides: TGCGCCAGCAGCTTGGGCGGCCAAACTAATTCACCCCTCCACTTT. As protein: CASSLGGQTNSPLHF.

This clone has only one observation. The CDR3 DNA sequence: TGTGCCAGCAGACCGGACAGTGCGAACACCGGGGAGCTGTTTTTT. Protein sequence: CASRPDSANTGELFF. The V call is TRBV6-1, the J call TRBJ2-2; D is perhaps TRBD1 (6 bases). V shed 6 bases and J shed 0 bases, with 11 bases lying between them. Germline CDR1 is MNHNS and CDR2 is SASEGT. The CDR3 totals 15 residues.

The chain is built from TRBV27 and TRBJ2-5, with a possible D match to TRBD2 (5 bases). V was shortened by 5 bases and J by 7 bases, with 11 bases between the two germline ends. The CDR3 is 12 residues long. Germline-derived CDR1 and CDR2 are MNHEY and SMNVEV (reference sequence). The DNA of the CDR3 is TGTGCCAGCAGTACGGGGAGAGGGACCCAGTACTTC. Translated, it gives CASSTGRGTQYF.

The chain joins TRBV19 to TRBJ2-1, with 9 bases identical to TRBD1. In germline, CDR1 is LNHDA, CDR2 SQIVND (reference sequence). This CDR3 has 17 amino acids. V lost 7 bases to trimming and J lost 5 bases; unmatched junction nucleotides: 15. The CDR3 protein is CASTNVGTGRVDNEQFF. CDR3 coding DNA: TGTGCCAGTACCAACGTGGGGACAGGGAGGGTGGACAATGAGCAGTTCTTC. Full variable domain (outside the CDR3, taken from reference TRBV19 and TRBJ2-1): DGGITQSPKYLFRKEGQNVTLSCEQNLNHDAMYWYRQDPGQGLRLIYYSQIVNDFQKGDIAEGYSVSREKKESFPLTVTSAQKNPTAFYLCASTNVGTGRVDNEQFFGPGTRLTVL.